This T cell receptor (beta chain) was recorded in a study of response to subunit inactivated influenza vaccine. Via MiXCR, TCRdb re-called the RT-PCR reads, giving one row per CDR3 protein. The table includes about 540,000 distinct CDR3 sequences, around a quarter detected once. There are 15 residues in the CDR3. Germline CDR1 reads MNHEY; CDR2 reads SVGEGT. Trimming removed 7 bases from V and 1 base from J, with 14 bases in between. The sample was also linked to a second study, of T cells expressing NK-cell markers. That paper states: For TCR beta, cDNA was produced by 5'RACE template switching with UMIs. In sorted CD3+CD56+NKG2C+, CD3+CD56+NKG2C- and CD3+CD56-NKG2C+ T cells, TCR beta repertoires were obtained. Among the eight sequenced donors, seven tested HCMV-seropositive and one tested seronegative. What restricted sorting to alpha-beta TCR T cells in several experiments was an anti-gamma-delta TCR antibody. Several of the donors carried dominant NKG2C+ clonotypes that took up roughly 1.0-7.5% of their CD8+ T cells.

V and J are TRBV6-2 or TRBV6-3 and TRBJ2-1; TRBD2 might be the D (5 bases). Sequenced material: CD4+ T cells sorted from PBMCs, taken roughly 13 days after vaccination. The receptor was derived from a man in his forties or fifties who received an inactivated influenza vaccine. CDR3 nucleotides: TGTGCCAGCACCCGTATAGCGTATTCCTACAATGAGCAGTTCTTC. Its protein product is CASTRIAYSYNEQFF.